The table lists the clone carrying this TCR beta chain with a few counts. Unsorted libraries were generated from 2 million PBMCs. These cells had been stored in RNAlater at -80 C. The CDR3 runs 13 residues. Trimming took 8 bases from V and 0 from J, leaving 10 bases between them. Germline V lookup: CDR1 GTSNPN, CDR2 SVGIG (reference sequence). The data derive from a study of neurological immune-mediated disorders. A single run covered 15-18 subjects with over 180 million TCR-beta sequences. MiXCR was run by TCRdb on the 5' RACE reads, yielding one entry per CDR3 protein. The table includes around 30,000 distinct CDR3 sequences, 4.6% detected once.

Sequenced material: PBMCs. This sequence originates from a man aged 18 to 35 in good health. The rearrangement links TRBV30 to TRBJ1-4; possibly TRBD1 for D (5 bases). As DNA, the CDR3 is TGTGCCGGAAAGACAGCAACTAATGAAAAACTGTTTTTT. This codes for CAGKTATNEKLFF.